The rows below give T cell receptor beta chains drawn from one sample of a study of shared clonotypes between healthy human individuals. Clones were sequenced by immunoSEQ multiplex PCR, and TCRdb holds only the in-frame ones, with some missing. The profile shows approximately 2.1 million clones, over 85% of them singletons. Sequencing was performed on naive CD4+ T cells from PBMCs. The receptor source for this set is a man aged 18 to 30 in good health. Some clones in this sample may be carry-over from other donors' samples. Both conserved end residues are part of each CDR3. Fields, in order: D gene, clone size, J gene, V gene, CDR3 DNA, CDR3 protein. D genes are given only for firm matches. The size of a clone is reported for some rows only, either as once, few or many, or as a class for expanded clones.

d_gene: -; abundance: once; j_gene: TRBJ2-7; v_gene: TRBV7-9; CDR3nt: TGTGCCAGCAGCTCCAGTGGGGCCGTCCCTCGGGAGCAGTACTTC; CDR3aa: CASSSSGAVPREQYF
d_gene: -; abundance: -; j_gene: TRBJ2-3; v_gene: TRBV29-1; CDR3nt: TGCAGCGTTGGAGGGGACACAGATACGCAGTATTTT; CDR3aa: CSVGGDTDTQYF
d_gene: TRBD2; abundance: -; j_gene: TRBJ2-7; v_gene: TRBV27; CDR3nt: TGTGCCAGCAGCAGACGACTAGCGGGATCTTCCCACGAGCAGTACTTC; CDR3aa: CASSRRLAGSSHEQYF
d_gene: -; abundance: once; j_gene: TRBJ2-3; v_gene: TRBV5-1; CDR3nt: TGCGCCAGCAGCTTGGGAGACAGGACTAGCACAGATACGCAGTATTTT; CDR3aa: CASSLGDRTSTDTQYF
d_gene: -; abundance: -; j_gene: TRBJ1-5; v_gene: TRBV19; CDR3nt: TGTGCCACAACGCGACAGGCCAATCAGCCCCAGCATTTT; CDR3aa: CATTRQANQPQHF
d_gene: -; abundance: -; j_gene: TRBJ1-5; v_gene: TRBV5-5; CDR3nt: TGTGCCAGCAGCTTGGCCGGGGGGGCCAATCAGCCCCAGCATTTT; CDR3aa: CASSLAGGANQPQHF
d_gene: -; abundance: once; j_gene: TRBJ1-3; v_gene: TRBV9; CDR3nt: TGTGCCAGCAGCGTTCCCGGAAACACCATATATTTT; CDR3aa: CASSVPGNTIYF
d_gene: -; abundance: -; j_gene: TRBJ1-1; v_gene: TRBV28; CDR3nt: TGTGCCAGCAGTTTTACCCCCTCGAACACTGAAGCTTTCTTT; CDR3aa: CASSFTPSNTEAFF
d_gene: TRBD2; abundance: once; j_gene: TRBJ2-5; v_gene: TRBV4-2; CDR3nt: TGTGCCAGCAGCCAAGGCCAGCGGGAGACCTCGGAGACCCAGTACTTC; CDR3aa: CASSQGQRETSETQYF
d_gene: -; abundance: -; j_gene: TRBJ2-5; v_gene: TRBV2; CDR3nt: TGTGCCAGCAACTACGCGGGGATCCAAGAGACCCAGTACTTC; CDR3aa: CASNYAGIQETQYF
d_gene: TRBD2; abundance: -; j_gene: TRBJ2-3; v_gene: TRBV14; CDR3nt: TGTGCCAGCAGCCAATTTTCGGCTAGCGGGACTGATACGCAGTATTTT; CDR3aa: CASSQFSASGTDTQYF
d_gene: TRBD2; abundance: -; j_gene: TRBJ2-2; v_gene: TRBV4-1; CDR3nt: TGCGCCAGCAGCCGCCTAGCGGGCGGGGAGCTGTTTTTT; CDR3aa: CASSRLAGGELFF
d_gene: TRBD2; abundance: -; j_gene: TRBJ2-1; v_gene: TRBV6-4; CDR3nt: TGTGCCAAGCCCCCTCAAGCGGGAGGGAAGAATGAGCAGTTCTTC; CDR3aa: CAKPPQAGGKNEQFF
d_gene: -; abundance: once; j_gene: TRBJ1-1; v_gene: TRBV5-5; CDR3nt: TGTGCCAGCAGCCCGCAAGTGGGGGGCACTGAAGCTTTCTTT; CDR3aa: CASSPQVGGTEAFF
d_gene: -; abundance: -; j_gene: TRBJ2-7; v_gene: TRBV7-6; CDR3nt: TGTGCCAGCAGCCCGGGTCCTTTAAACACCTACGAGCAGTACTTC; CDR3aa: CASSPGPLNTYEQYF
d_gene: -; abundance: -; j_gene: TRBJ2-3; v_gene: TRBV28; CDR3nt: TGTGCCAGCAGCCCTTTATGGGATACGCAGTATTTT; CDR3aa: CASSPLWDTQYF
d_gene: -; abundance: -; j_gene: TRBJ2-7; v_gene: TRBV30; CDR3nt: TGTGCCTGGAGTGTAGGCGGCAGCTACGAGCAGTACTTC; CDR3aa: CAWSVGGSYEQYF
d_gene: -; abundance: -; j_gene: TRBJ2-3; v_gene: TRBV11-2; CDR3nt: TGTGCCAGCAGCTTAGAAAGGTTGAGCACAGATACGCAGTATTTT; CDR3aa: CASSLERLSTDTQYF
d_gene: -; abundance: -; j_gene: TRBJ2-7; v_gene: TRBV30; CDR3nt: TGTGCCTGGAGCGGTGGATCCTACGAGCAGTACTTC; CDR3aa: CAWSGGSYEQYF
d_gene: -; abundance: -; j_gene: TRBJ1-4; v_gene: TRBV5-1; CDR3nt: TGCGCCAGCAGCACCAGAGGAGATGAAAAACTGTTTTTT; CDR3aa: CASSTRGDEKLFF
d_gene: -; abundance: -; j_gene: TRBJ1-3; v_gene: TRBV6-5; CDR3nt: TGTGCCAGCAGTTCGGGTGTGACTTCTGGAAACACCATATATTTT; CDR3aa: CASSSGVTSGNTIYF
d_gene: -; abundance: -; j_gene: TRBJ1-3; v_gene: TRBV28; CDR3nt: TGTGCCAGCACCCCCCCTGGGGTGCGCTCTGGAAACACCATATATTTT; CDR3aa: CASTPPGVRSGNTIYF
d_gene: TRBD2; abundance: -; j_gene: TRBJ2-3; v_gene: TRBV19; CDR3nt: TGTGCCAGTAGTCCTAGGACTAGCGGGAGGGCGACAGATACGCAGTATTTT; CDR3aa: CASSPRTSGRATDTQYF
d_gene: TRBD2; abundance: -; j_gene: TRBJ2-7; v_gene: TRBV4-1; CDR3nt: TGCGCCAGCAGCCCGAACCCCGGGACTAGAGTCTCCGAGCAGTACTTC; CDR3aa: CASSPNPGTRVSEQYF
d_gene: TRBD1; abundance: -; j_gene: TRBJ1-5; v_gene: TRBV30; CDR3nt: TGTGCCTGGAGCCTTCAGGGGGCGCGGGGGGATCAGCCCCAGCATTTT; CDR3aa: CAWSLQGARGDQPQHF
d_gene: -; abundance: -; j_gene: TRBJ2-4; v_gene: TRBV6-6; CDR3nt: TGTGCCAGCAGTTACTCGTCCAAAAACATTCAGTACTTC; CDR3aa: CASSYSSKNIQYF
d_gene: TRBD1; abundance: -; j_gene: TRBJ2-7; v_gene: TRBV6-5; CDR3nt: TGTGCCAGCAGTTACTCAGGACAGGGTTCCCTCGAGCAGTACTTC; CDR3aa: CASSYSGQGSLEQYF
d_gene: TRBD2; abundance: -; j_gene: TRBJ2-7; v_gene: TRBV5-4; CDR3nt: TGTGCCAGCAGCCCTAGCGGGACCTACGAGCAGTACTTC; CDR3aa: CASSPSGTYEQYF
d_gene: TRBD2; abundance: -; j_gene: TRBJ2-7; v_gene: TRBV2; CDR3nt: TGTGCCAGCAGTGGAGTAGCGGGAGGGCCCCACGAGCAGTACTTC; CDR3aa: CASSGVAGGPHEQYF
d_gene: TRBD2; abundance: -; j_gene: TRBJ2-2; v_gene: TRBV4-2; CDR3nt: TGTGCCAGCAGCCAAGAGACATTAGCGGGAGGGGGGGAGCTGTTTTTT; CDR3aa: CASSQETLAGGGELFF
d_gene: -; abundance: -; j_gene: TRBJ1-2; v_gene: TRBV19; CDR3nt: TGTGCCAGTAGTCTGGGCCCTAACTATGGCTACACCTTC; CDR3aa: CASSLGPNYGYTF
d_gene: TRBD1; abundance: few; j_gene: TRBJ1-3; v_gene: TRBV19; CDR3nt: TGTGCCAGTAGCACGGACAGGGTTCGAAACACCATATATTTT; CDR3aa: CASSTDRVRNTIYF
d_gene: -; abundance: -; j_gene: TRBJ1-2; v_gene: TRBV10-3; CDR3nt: TGTGCCATCAGTGAGCCCGGGATTGGACCCAACTATGGCTACACCTTC; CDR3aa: CAISEPGIGPNYGYTF
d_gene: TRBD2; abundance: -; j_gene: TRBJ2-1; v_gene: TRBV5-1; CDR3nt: TGCGCCAGCAGCGGAACAGCGGGAGGTGAGCAGTTCTTC; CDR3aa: CASSGTAGGEQFF
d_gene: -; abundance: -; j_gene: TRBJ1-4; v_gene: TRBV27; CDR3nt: TGTGCCAGCAGTTTGCTCCGGATGGGCCTGAATGAAAAACTGTTTTTT; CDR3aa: CASSLLRMGLNEKLFF
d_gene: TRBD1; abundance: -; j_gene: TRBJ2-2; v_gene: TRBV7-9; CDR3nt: TGTGCCAGCAGCTCCCACAGGGGCAACACCGGGGAGCTGTTTTTT; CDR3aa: CASSSHRGNTGELFF
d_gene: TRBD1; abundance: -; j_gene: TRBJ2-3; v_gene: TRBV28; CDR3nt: TGTGCCAGCCAAGAAGGGGGCGCAAGGACAGATACGCAGTATTTT; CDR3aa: CASQEGGARTDTQYF
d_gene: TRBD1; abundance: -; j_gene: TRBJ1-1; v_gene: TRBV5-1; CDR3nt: TGCGCCAGCAGCGTTGAGGGGACAGGGGGGACTGAAGCTTTCTTT; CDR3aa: CASSVEGTGGTEAFF